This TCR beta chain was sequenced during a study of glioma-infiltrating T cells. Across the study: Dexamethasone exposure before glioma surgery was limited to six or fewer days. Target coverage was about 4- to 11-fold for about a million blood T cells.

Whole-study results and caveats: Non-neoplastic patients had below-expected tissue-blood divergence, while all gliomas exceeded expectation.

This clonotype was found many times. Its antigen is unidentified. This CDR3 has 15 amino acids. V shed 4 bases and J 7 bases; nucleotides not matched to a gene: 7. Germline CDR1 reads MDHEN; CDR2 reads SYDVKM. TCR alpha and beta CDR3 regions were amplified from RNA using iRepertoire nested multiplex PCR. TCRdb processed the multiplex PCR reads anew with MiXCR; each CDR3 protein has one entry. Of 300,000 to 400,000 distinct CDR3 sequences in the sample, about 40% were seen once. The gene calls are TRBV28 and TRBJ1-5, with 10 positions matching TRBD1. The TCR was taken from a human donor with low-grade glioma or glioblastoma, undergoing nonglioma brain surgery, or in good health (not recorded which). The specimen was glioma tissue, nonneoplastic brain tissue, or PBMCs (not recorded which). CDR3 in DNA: TGTGCCAGCAGTTCCCGGGACAGGGGATGGCAGCCCCAGCATTTT. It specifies CASSSRDRGWQPQHF.